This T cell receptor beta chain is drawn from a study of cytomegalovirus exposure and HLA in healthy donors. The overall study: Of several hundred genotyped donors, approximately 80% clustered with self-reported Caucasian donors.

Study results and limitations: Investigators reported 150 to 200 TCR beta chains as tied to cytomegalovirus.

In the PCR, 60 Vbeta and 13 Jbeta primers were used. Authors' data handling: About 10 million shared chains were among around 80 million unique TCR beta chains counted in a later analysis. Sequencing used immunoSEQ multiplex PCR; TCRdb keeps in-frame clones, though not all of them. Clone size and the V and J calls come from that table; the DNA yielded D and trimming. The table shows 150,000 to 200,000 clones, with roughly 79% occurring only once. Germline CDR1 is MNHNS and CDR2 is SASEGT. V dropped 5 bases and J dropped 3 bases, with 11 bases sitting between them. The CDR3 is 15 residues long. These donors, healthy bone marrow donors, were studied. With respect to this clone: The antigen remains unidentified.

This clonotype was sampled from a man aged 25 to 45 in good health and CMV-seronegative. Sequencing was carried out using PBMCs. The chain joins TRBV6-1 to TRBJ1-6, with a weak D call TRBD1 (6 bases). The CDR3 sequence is CASSPTGNYNSPLHF. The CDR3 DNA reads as TGTGCCAGCAGTCCCACAGGGAACTATAATTCACCCCTCCACTTT.